The 17 T cell receptor beta chains below come from one sample, sequenced in a study of radiation and T cells in renal cell carcinoma. Sequencing used immunoSEQ multiplex PCR; TCRdb keeps in-frame clones, though not all of them. The sample consists of about 140,000 clones, approximately 87% of them appearing once. Time point reported: baseline pretreatment blood. Treatment meaning: 15 Gy SBRT to primary tumor, nephrectomy 4 weeks later. Source: blood, taken from a patient whose treatment included radiotherapy and nephrectomy. The receptors originated from a woman aged 45-65 years with renal cell carcinoma.

V usage is TRBV6-5 and J usage is TRBJ1-2; 10 positions match TRBD1. V gave up 8 bases and J gave up 11 bases; unmatched junction bases: 8. Germline CDR1 and CDR2: MNHEY and SVGAGI. The CDR3 runs 12 residues. CDR3 in amino acids: CASGRDRGGYTF. CDR3 bases: TGTGCCAGCGGCCGGGACAGGGGTGGATACACCTTC.

The chain recombines TRBV5-5 with TRBJ1-1, with D hard to call. The CDR3 totals 17 residues. From germline, CDR1 is SGHKS and CDR2 YYEKEE (reference sequence). Trimming cost V 1 base and J 4 bases, with 20 bases left between them. The CDR3 here is CASSLLGRLKGITEAFF. CDR3 in DNA: TGTGCCAGCAGCTTGTTGGGCAGGCTGAAAGGTATCACTGAAGCTTTCTTT.

The CDR3 is CASSAGLQRGMNTEAFF. CDR3 nucleotide sequence: TGTGCCAGCAGCGCGGGACTCCAGAGGGGCATGAACACTGAAGCTTTCTTT. The J gene is TRBJ1-1, the V gene TRBV9; D is perhaps TRBD1 (5 bases). V dropped 3 bases and J dropped 0 bases, with 18 bases sitting between them. Germline-derived CDR1 and CDR2 are SGDLS and YYNGEE. This CDR3 comprises 17 residues.

Concerning this clone itself: At one end the junction does not follow the germline gene, possibly because of a read error. This chain uses TRBV28 with TRBJ2-7; 8 bases are a match to TRBD1. CDR1 is MDHEN, CDR2 SYDVKM, per germline. This CDR3 has 16 residues. This chain's CDR3 is CAGSQARTGNSYEQYF. In DNA, the CDR3 is TGTGCCGGCAGCCAAGCCCGGACAGGGAACTCCTACGAGCAGTACTTC.

The chain employs TRBV25-1 and TRBJ2-1; D unclear. Per the germline V gene, CDR1 is MGHDK and CDR2 is SYGVNS. The germline V and J ends were trimmed by 5 bases and 9 bases, with 11 bases remaining between them. The CDR3 loop spans 12 amino acids. Written as DNA, the CDR3 is TGTGCCAGCAGTTTCCTCGGCGGTGAGCAGTTCTTC. It encodes CASSFLGGEQFF. The full variable domain, with the rest looked up from reference TRBV25-1 and TRBJ2-1, is EADIYQTPRYLVIGTGKKITLECSQTMGHDKMYWYQQDPGMELHLIHYSYGVNSTEKGDLSSESTVSRIRTEHFPLTLESARPSHTSQYLCASSFLGGEQFFGPGTRLTVL.

The chain couples TRBV6-6 to TRBJ1-2; D is perhaps TRBD1 (5 bases). The CDR3 extends over 15 amino acids. V lost 6 bases, J lost 2 bases, and 16 bases lay in between. Germline-derived CDR1 and CDR2 are MNHNY and SVGAGI (reference sequence). The CDR3 DNA is TGTGCCAGCAGGACCGGGACCCAAAAAAACTATGGCTACACCTTC. Translation: CASRTGTQKNYGYTF.

This chain uses TRBV19 with TRBJ1-5; the D gene is possibly TRBD1 (6 bases). The V end lost 5 bases, the J end lost 11 bases, and 16 bases lay between the germline ends. Germline-derived CDR1 and CDR2 are LNHDA and SQIVND (reference sequence). The CDR3 spans 13 residues. The CDR3 coding sequence is TGTGCCAGTAGTTCGAAGGGGGGGGAGTCCCAGCATTTT. Encoded protein: CASSSKGGESQHF.

The chain links TRBV4-2 to TRBJ2-7; a weak D match, TRBD2 (6 bases). V lost 0 bases to trimming and J lost 4 bases, with 13 bases between them. This CDR3 is built from 15 residues. Germline CDR1 reads LGHNA; CDR2 reads YNFKEQ. The DNA of the CDR3 is TGTGCCAGCAGCCAAGATCACACGGGGGATTACGAGCAGTACTTC. It is translated as CASSQDHTGDYEQYF.

The gene calls are TRBV6-5 and TRBJ2-7; TRBD1 might be the D (6 bases). CDR1 and CDR2 (germline): MNHEY, SVGAGI. CDR3 length: 16 residues. The germline V and J ends were trimmed by 0 bases and 0 bases, with 12 bases remaining between them. The chain's CDR3 is CASSYSGRGVSYEQYF. DNA for the CDR3: TGTGCCAGCAGTTACTCGGGCAGGGGTGTCTCCTACGAGCAGTACTTC.

The chain couples TRBV7-9 to TRBJ1-1; D remains unclear. Germline V lookup: CDR1 SEHNR, CDR2 FQNEAQ (reference sequence). The CDR3 is 15 residues long. V lost 2 bases to trimming and J lost 1 base, with 11 bases between them. CDR3 coding DNA: TGTGCCAGCAGCTTATCCGCCCTGGGGAACACTGAAGCTTTCTTT. Protein sequence: CASSLSALGNTEAFF.

The V call is TRBV6-1, the J call TRBJ2-7, with D perhaps TRBD1 (6 bases). Germline CDR1 reads MNHNS; CDR2 reads SASEGT. The CDR3 loop spans 14 amino acids. Trimming left V 5 bases short and J 6 bases short, with 17 bases between. CDR3 sequence: CASSTTGPQGEQYF. CDR3 coding DNA: TGTGCCAGCAGTACGACAGGACCCCAGGGCGAGCAGTACTTC.

In its sample, this clone was seen a few times. J is TRBJ1-2 and V is TRBV19; 9 bases line up with TRBD1. V was pared by 5 bases and J by 1 base, with 2 bases of the junction left unmatched. The CDR3 is 14 amino acids. Germline-derived CDR1 and CDR2 are LNHDA and SQIVND (reference sequence). The DNA for the CDR3 is TGTGCCAGTAGTCTGGACAGGGGTAACTATGGCTACACCTTC. It translates to CASSLDRGNYGYTF. Based on the CDR3 plus reference TRBV19 and TRBJ1-2, the full variable domain is DGGITQSPKYLFRKEGQNVTLSCEQNLNHDAMYWYRQDPGQGLRLIYYSQIVNDFQKGDIAEGYSVSREKKESFPLTVTSAQKNPTAFYLCASSLDRGNYGYTFGSGTRLTVV.

The genes are TRBV2 and TRBJ2-3; D remains ambiguous. CDR1 is SNHLY and CDR2 is FYNNEI in the germline V gene. Trimming shortened V by 6 bases and J by 6 bases, and 13 bases separated the two germline ends. The CDR3 runs 13 residues. The CDR3 coding sequence is TGTGCCAGCAGACTCGTGACTTTCGATACGCAGTATTTT. Protein: CASRLVTFDTQYF.

V is TRBV10-3 and J is TRBJ2-3, with D uncertain. CDR3 length: 13 amino acids. From germline, CDR1 is ENHRY and CDR2 SYGVKD. The V and J ends lost 7 bases and 0 bases respectively, with 8 bases between them. In nucleotides, the CDR3 is TGTGCCATCACCGCGTCTAGCACAGATACGCAGTATTTT. Residues: CAITASSTDTQYF.

This sequence joins TRBV9 and TRBJ2-5, with D perhaps TRBD1 or TRBD2 (5 bases each). CDR1 and CDR2 (germline): SGDLS, YYNGEE. Trimming left V 3 bases short and J 5 bases short, with 17 bases between. This CDR3 has 15 amino acids. CDR3 in amino acids: CASSETGRGRETQYF. In DNA form, the CDR3 reads TGTGCCAGCAGCGAGACGGGACGGGGTAGGGAGACCCAGTACTTC.

This clone was found a few times. V is TRBV6-5 and J is TRBJ1-1, with unresolved D. Per germline, CDR1 MNHEY and CDR2 SVGAGI. Trimming stripped 2 bases from V and 0 bases from J, with 1 base between. The CDR3 runs to 12 residues. CDR3 sequence: CASSYMNTEAFF. The CDR3 DNA sequence: TGTGCCAGCAGTTACATGAACACTGAAGCTTTCTTT.

In this sample, this clone turned up once. The chain recombines TRBV7-2 with TRBJ2-3; 12 bases map to TRBD2. The CDR3 length is 16 residues. The junction had 2 bases not matched to a gene; V was cut back by 0 bases and J by 4 bases. The germline V gene has CDR1 SGHTA and CDR2 FQGNSA. The CDR3: CASSLALAGGSDTQYF. The DNA of the CDR3 is TGTGCCAGCAGCTTAGCACTAGCGGGAGGTTCAGATACGCAGTATTTT.